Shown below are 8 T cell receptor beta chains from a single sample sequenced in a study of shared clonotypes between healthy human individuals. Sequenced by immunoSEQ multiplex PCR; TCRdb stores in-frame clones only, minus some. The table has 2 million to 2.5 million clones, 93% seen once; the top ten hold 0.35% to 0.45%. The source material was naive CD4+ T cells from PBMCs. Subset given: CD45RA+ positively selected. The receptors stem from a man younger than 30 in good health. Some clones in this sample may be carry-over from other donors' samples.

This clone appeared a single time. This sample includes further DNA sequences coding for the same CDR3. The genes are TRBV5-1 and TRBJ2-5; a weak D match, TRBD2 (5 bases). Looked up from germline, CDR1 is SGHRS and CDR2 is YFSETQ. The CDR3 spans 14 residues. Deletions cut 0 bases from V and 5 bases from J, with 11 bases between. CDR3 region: CASSLVVGSETQYF. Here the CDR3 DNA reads TGCGCCAGCAGCTTGGTAGTTGGGAGCGAGACCCAGTACTTC.

DNA of the CDR3: TGTGCCAGCAGCTTAGTTGGTATTATGGGGGACAGTTCCTATGGCTACACCTTC. This gives the protein CASSLVGIMGDSSYGYTF. The chain uses TRBV11-2 and TRBJ1-2; 7 bases fit TRBD1. In germline, CDR1 is SGHAT, CDR2 FQNNGV. Trimming at V came to 1 base and at J to 4 bases, leaving 15 bases not matched to a gene. The CDR3 contains 18 residues.

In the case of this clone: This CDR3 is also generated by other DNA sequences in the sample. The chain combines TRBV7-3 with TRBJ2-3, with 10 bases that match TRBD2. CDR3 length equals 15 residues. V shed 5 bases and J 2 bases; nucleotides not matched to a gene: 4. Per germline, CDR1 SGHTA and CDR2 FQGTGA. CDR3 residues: CASSPGLADTDTQYF. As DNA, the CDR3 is TGTGCCAGCAGCCCCGGACTAGCGGACACAGATACGCAGTATTTT.

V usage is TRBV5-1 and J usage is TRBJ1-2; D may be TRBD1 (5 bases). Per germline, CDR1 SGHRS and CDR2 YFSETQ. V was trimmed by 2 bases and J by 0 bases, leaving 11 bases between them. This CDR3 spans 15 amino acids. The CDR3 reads CASSFGTASNYGYTF. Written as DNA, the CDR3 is TGCGCCAGCAGCTTCGGGACCGCGTCTAACTATGGCTACACCTTC. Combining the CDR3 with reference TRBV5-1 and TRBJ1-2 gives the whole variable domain KAGVTQTPRYLIKTRGQQVTLSCSPISGHRSVSWYQQTPGQGLQFLFEYFSETQRNKGNFPGRFSGRQFSNSRSEMNVSTLELGDSALYLCASSFGTASNYGYTFGSGTRLTVV.

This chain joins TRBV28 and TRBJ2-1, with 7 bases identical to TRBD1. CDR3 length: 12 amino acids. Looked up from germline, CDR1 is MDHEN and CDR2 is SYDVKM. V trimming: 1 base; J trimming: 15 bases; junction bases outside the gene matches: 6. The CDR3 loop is CASSLSWWDRFF. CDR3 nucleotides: TGTGCCAGCAGTTTATCATGGTGGGACAGGTTCTTC.

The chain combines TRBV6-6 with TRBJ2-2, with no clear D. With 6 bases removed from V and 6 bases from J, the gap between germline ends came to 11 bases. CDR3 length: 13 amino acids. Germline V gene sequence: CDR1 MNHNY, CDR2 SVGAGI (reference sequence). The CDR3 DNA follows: TGTGCCAGCAGCTCCGGGCTACCCGGGGAGCTGTTTTTT. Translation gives CASSSGLPGELFF.

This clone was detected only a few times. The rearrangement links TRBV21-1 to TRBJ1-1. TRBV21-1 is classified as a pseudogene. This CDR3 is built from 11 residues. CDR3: CASSLLHEAFF. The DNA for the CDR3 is TGTGCCAGCAGCTTACTACATGAAGCTTTCTTT.

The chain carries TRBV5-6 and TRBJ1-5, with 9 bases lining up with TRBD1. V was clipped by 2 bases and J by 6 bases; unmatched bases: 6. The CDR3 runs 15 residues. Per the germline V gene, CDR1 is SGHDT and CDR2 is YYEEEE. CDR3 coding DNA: TGTGCCAGCAGCTTACAGGACAGGGGTAGTCAGCCCCAGCATTTT. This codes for CASSLQDRGSQPQHF.